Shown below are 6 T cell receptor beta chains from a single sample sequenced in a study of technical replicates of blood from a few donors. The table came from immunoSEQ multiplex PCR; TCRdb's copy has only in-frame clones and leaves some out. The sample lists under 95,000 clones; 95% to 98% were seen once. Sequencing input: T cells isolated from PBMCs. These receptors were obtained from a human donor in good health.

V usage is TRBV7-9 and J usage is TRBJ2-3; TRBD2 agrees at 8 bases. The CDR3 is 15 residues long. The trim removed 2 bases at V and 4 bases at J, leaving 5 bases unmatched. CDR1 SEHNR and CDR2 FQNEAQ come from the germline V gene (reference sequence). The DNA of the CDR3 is TGTGCCAGCAGCTTATCGGGAGGGTCCGCAGATACGCAGTATTTT. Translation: CASSLSGGSADTQYF.

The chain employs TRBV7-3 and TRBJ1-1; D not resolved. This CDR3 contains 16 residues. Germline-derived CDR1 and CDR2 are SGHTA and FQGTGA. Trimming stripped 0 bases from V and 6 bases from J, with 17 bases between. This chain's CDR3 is CASSLTRAQAGAEAFF. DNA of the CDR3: TGTGCCAGCAGCTTAACCCGGGCCCAGGCGGGCGCTGAAGCTTTCTTT.

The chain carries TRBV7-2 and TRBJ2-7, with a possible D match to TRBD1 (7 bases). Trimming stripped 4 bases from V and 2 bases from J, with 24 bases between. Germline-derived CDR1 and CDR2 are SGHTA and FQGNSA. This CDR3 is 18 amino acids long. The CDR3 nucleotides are TGTGCCAGCAGCTCAGGGGGAGGTGTAAGACAGGCAACCTACGAGCAGTACTTC. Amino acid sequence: CASSSGGGVRQATYEQYF.

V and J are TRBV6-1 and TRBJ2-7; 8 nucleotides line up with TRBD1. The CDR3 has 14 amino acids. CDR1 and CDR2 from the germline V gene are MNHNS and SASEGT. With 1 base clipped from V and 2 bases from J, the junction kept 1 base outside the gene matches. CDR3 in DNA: TGTGCCAGCAGTGAAGGGACAGGGACCTACGAGCAGTACTTC. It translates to CASSEGTGTYEQYF.

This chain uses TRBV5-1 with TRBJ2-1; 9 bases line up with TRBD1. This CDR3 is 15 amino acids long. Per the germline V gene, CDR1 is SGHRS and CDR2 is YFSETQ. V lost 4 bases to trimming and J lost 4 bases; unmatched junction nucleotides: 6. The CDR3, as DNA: TGCGCCAGCAGCCTGACAGGGGGAGGGTACAATGAGCAGTTCTTC. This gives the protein CASSLTGGGYNEQFF.

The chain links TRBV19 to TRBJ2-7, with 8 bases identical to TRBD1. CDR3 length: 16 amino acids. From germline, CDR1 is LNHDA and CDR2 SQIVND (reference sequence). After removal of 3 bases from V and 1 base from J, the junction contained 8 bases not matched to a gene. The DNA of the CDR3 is TGTGCCAGTAGTATGGGCCCCGGGACAGGTTCCTACGAGCAGTACTTC. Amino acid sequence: CASSMGPGTGSYEQYF.